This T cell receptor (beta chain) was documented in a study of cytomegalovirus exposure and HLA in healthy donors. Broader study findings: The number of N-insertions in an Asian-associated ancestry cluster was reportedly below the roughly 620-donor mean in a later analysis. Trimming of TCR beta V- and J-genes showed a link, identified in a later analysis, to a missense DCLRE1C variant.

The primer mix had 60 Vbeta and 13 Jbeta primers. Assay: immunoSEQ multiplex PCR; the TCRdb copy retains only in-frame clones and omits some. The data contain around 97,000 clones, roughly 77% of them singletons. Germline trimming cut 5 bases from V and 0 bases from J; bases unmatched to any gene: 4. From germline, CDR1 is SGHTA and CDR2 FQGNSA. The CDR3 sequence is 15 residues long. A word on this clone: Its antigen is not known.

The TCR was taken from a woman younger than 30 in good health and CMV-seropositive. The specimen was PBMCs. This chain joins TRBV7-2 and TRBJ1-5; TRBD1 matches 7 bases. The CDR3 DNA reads TGTGCCAGCAGCCTGACAGGGTTTAGCAATCAGCCCCAGCATTTT. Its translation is CASSLTGFSNQPQHF. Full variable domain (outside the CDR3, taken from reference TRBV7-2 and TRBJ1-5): GAGVSQSPSNKVTEKGKDVELRCDPISGHTALYWYRQSLGQGLEFLIYFQGNSAPDKSGLPSDRFSAERTGGSVSTLTIQRTQQEDSAVYLCASSLTGFSNQPQHFGDGTRLSIL.